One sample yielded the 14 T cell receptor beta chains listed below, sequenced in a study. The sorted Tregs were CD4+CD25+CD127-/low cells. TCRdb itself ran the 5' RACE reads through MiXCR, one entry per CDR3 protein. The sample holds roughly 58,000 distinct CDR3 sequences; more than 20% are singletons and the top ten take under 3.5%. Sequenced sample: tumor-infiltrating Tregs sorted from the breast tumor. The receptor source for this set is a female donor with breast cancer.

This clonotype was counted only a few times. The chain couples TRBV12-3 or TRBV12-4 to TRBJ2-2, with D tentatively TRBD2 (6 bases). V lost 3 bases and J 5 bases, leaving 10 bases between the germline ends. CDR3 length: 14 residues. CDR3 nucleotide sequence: TGTGCCAGCAGTTTGGGGGGATGGACCGGGGAGCTGTTTTTT. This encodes CASSLGGWTGELFF.

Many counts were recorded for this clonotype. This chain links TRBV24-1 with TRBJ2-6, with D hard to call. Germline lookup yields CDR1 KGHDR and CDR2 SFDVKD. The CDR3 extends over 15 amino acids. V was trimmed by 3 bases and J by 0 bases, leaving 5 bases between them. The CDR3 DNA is TGTGCCACCAGTGATACAAACTCTGGGGCCAACGTCCTGACTTTC. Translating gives CATSDTNSGANVLTF.

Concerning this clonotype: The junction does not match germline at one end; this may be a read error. CDR3 sequence (DNA): TGTGCCAGCAGCTTAAGAGGGCTAGCGGGGGCAAACACCGGGGAGCTGTGTTTT. It specifies CASSLRGLAGANTGELCF. The V and J genes are TRBV7-3 and TRBJ2-2; 10 nucleotides align to TRBD2. The CDR3 covers 18 residues. Germline assignment: CDR1 SGHTA and CDR2 FQGTGA.

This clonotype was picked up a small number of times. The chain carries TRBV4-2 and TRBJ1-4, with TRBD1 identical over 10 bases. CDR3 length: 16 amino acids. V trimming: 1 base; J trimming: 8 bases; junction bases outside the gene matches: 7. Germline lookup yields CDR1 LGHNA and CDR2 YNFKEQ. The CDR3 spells CASSQGPRDRGEKLFF. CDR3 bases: TGTGCCAGCAGCCAAGGGCCCCGGGACAGGGGCGAAAAACTGTTTTTT.

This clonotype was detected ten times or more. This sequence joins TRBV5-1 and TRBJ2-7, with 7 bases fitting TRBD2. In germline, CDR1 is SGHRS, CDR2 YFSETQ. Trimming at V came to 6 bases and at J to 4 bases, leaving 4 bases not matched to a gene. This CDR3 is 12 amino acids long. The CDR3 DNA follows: TGCGCCAGCAAGGCGGGAGAATACGAGCAGTACTTC. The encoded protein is CASKAGEYEQYF.

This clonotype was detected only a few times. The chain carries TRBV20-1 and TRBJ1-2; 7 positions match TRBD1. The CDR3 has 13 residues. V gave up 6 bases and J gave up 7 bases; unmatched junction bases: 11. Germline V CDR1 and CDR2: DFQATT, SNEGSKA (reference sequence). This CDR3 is CSADNRGSGGYTF. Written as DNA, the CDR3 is TGCAGTGCAGACAACAGGGGTAGTGGTGGCTACACCTTC.

The chain's CDR3 is CASRKGDRGYTDTQYF. CDR3 nucleotide sequence: TGTGCCAGTAGGAAGGGGGACAGGGGGTACACAGATACGCAGTATTTT. The chain links TRBV27 to TRBJ2-3; 11 nucleotides match TRBD1. After removal of 9 bases from V and 2 bases from J, the junction contained 10 bases not matched to a gene. The CDR3 runs to 16 residues. CDR1 MNHEY and CDR2 SMNVEV come from the germline V gene (reference sequence).

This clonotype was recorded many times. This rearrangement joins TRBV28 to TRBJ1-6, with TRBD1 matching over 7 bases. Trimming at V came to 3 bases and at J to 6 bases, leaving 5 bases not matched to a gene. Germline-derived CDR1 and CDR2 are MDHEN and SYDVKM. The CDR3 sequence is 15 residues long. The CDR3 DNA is TGTGCCAGCAGTTTTCGGGGACAGCGTAATTCACCCCTCCACTTT. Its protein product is CASSFRGQRNSPLHF.

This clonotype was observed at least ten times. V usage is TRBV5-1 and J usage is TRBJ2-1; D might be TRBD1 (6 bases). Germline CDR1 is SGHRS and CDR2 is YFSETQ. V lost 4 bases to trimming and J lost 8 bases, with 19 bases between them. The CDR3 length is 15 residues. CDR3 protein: CASSRTAESPDEQFF. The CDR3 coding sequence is TGCGCCAGCAGCCGGACAGCCGAAAGCCCCGATGAGCAGTTCTTC.

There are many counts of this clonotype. The chain's CDR3 is CSAIDSPHSPLHF. CDR3 DNA: TGCAGTGCCATCGACAGCCCACATTCACCCCTCCACTTT. J is TRBJ1-6 and V is TRBV20-1, with D maybe TRBD1 (5 bases). V lost 6 bases to trimming and J lost 8 bases, with 14 bases between them. The CDR3 extends over 13 amino acids. The V gene's germline CDR1 is DFQATT and CDR2 SNEGSKA (reference sequence).

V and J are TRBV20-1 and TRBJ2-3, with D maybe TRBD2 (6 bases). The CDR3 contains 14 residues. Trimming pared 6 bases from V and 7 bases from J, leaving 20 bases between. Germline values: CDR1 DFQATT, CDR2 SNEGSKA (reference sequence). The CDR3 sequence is CSAVGGDGGNTQYF. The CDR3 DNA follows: TGCAGTGCCGTAGGCGGGGACGGGGGAAATACGCAGTATTTT.

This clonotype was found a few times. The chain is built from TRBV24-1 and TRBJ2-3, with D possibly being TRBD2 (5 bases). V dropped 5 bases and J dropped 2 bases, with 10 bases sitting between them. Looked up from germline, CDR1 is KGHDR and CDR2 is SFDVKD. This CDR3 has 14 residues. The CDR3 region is CATSGEGPTDTQYF. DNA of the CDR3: TGTGCCACCAGTGGTGAGGGTCCCACAGATACGCAGTATTTT.

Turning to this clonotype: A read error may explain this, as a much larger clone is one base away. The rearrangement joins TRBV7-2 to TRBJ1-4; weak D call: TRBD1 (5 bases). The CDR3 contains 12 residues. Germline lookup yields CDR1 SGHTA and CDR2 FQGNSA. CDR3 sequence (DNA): TGTGCCAGCCGGCGTGGGGGAGAAAAACTGCTTTTT. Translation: CASRRGGEKLLF.

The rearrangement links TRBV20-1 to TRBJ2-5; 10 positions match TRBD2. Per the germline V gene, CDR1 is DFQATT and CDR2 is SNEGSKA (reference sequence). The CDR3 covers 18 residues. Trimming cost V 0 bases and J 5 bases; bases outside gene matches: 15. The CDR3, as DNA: TGCAGTGCTAGAGATGAGTCCAGGAGCGGGAGGGCCTGGGAGACCCAGTACTTC. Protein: CSARDESRSGRAWETQYF.